The subject of this entry is one TCR beta chain. What it recognizes is unknown. This entry comes from a study of PD-1 blockade in classical Hodgkin lymphoma. Findings and limits, study-wide: Newly diagnosed patients were said to have less baseline TCR diversity than healthy donors did.

Method: immunoSEQ multiplex PCR; TCRdb's copy keeps in-frame clones and lacks some. This table holds roughly 56,000 clones, 88% found once. Every patient relapsed after autologous stem cell transplantation, and brentuximab vedotin exposure varied. The CDR3 has 17 residues. From germline, CDR1 is SGHRS and CDR2 YFSETQ. V lost 4 bases to trimming and J lost 0 bases; unmatched junction nucleotides: 4. The receptor was derived from a human donor with classical Hodgkin lymphoma. The sequences come from peripheral blood mononuclear cells (PBMCs), collected before the second cycle of nivolumab. The rearrangement joins TRBV5-1 to TRBJ2-2; 12 nucleotides agree with TRBD2. The CDR3 reads CASSQGLAGSNTGELFF. The CDR3 DNA reads as TGCGCCAGCAGCCAGGGACTAGCGGGCTCGAACACCGGGGAGCTGTTTTTT.